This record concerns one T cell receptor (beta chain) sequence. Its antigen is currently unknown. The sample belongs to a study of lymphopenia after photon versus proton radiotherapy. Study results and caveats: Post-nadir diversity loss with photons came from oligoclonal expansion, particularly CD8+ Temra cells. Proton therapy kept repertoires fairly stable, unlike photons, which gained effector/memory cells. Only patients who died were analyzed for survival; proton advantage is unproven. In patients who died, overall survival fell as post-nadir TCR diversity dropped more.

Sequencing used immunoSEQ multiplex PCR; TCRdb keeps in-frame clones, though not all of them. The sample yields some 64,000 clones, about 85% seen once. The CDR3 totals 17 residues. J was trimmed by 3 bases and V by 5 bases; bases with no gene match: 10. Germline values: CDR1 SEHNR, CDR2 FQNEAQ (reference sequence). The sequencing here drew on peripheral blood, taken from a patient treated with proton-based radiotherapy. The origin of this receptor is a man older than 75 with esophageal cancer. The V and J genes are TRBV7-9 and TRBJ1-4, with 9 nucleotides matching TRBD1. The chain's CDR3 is CASSLGQGRGANEKLFF. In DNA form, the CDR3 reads TGTGCCAGCAGCCTCGGACAGGGGAGGGGAGCTAATGAAAAACTGTTTTTT.